This T cell receptor (beta chain) stems from a study of brain metastases from non-small cell lung cancer. Study-wide findings and caveats: Fewer infiltrating T cells were found in brain metastases than primaries.

Turning to this clone: Its antigen remains unknown. The junction departs from germline at one end; a sequencing error may be responsible. This CDR3 is also generated by other DNA sequences in the sample.

TCRdb's copy holds only in-frame clones and misses some; the assay was immunoSEQ multiplex PCR. This table holds around 2,500 clones, about 85% found once. Looked up from germline, CDR1 is SGHTA and CDR2 is FQGTGA. The CDR3 has 15 amino acids. The TCR sequence derives from a donor aged 40 or over with non-small cell lung cancer. The rearrangement joins TRBV7-3 to TRBJ2-5; D unresolved. Sequencing was done on a sample of primary lung tumor tissue. DNA of the CDR3: TGTGCCAGCAGCTCCGGCGGCCCCGTTCAGGAGACCCAATACTTC. Translating it yields CASSSGGPVQETQYF.